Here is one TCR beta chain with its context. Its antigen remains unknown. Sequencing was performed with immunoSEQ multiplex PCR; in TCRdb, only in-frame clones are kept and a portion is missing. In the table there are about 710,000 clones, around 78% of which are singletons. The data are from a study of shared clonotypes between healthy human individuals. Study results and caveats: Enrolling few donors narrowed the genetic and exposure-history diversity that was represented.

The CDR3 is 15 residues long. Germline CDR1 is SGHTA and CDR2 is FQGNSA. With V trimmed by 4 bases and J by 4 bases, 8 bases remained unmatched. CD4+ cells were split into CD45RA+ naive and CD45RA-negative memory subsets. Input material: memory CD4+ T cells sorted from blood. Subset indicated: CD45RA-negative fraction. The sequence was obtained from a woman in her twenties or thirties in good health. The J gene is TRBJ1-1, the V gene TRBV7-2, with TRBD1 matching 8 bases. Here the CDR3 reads CASSWPGQATTEAFF. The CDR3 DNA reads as TGTGCCAGCAGCTGGCCGGGACAGGCGACCACTGAAGCTTTCTTT.